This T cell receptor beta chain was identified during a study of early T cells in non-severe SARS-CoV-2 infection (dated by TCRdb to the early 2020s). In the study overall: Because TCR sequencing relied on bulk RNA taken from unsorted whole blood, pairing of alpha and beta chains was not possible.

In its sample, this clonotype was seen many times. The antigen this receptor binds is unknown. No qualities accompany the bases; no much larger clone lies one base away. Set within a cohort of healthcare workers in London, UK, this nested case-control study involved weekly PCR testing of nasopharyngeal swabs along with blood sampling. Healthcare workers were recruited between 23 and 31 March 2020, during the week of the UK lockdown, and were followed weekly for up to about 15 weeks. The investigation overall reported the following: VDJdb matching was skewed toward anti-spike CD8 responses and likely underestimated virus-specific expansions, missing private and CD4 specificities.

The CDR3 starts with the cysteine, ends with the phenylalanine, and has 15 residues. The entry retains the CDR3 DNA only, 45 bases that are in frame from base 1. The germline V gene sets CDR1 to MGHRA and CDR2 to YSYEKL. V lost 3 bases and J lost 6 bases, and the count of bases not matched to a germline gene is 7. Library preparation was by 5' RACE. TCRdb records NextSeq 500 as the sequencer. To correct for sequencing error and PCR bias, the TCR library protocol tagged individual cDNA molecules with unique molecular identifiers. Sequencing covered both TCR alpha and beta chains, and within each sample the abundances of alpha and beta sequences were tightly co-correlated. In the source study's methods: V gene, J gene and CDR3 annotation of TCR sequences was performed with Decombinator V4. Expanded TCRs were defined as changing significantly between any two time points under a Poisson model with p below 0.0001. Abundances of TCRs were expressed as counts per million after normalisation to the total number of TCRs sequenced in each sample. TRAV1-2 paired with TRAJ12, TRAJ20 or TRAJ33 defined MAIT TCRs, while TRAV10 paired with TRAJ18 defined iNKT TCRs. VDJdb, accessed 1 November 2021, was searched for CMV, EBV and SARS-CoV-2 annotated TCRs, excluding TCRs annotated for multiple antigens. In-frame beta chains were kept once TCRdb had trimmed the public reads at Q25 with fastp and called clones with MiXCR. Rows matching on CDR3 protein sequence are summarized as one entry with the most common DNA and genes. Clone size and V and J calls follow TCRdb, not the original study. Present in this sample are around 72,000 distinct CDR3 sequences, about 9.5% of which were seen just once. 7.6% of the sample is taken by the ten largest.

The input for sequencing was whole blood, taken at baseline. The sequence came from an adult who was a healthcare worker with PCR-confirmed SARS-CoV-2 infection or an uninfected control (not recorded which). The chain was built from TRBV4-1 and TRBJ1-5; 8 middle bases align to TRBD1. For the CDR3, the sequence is CASSHRQGLTQPQHF. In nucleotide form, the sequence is TGCGCCAGCAGCCACCGACAGGGGCTTACTCAGCCCCAGCATTTT.